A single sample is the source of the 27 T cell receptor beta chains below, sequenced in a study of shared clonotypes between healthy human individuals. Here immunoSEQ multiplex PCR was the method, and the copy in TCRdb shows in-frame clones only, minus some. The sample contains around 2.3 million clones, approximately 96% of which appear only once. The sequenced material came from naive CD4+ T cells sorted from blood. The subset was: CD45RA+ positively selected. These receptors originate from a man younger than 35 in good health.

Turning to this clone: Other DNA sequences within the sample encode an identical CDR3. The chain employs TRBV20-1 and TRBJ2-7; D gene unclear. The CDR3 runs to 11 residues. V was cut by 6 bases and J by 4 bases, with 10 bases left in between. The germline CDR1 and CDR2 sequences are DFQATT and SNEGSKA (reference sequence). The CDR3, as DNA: TGCAGTGCCCCGCTTGGTTACGAGCAGTACTTC. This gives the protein CSAPLGYEQYF.

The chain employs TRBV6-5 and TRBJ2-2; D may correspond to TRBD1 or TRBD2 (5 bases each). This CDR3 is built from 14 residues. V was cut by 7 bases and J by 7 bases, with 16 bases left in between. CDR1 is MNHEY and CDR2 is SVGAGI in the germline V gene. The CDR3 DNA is TGTGCCAGCAATCCGGGGCTGGGGCACGGGGAGCTGTTTTTT. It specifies CASNPGLGHGELFF.

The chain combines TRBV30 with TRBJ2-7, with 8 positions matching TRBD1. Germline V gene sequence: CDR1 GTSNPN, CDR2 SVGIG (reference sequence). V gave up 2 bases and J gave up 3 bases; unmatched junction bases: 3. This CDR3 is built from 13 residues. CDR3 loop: CAWSPTGGYEQYF. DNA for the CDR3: TGTGCCTGGAGTCCAACAGGGGGCTACGAGCAGTACTTC.

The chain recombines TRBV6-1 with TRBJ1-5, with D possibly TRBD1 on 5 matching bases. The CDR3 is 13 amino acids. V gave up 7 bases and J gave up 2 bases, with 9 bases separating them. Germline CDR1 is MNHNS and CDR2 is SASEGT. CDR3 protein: CASTLTGNQPQHF. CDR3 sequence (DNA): TGTGCCAGCACGCTGACAGGCAATCAGCCCCAGCATTTT.

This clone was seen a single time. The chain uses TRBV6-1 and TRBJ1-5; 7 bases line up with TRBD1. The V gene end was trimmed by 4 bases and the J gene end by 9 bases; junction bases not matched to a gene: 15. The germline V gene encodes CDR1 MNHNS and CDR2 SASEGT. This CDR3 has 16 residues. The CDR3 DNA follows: TGTGCCAGCAGTGGGGGACAGCCGTATCTATGGTCGCCCCAGCATTTT. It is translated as CASSGGQPYLWSPQHF.

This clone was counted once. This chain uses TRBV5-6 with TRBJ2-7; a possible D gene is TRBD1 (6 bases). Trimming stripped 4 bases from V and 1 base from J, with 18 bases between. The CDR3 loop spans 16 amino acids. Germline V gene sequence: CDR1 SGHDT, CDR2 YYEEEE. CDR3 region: CASSPDPGAQSYEQYF. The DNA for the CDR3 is TGTGCCAGCAGCCCTGATCCAGGGGCCCAATCCTACGAGCAGTACTTC.

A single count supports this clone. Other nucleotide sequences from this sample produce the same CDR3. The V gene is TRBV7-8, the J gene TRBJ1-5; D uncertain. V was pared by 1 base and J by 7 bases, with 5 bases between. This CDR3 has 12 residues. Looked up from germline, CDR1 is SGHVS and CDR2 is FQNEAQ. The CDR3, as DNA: TGTGCCAGCAGCTTAGTAGGACAGCCCCAGCATTTT. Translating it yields CASSLVGQPQHF.

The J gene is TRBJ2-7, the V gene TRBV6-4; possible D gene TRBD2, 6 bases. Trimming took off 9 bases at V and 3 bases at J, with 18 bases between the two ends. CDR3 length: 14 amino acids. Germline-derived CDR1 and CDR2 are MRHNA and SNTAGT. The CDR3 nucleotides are TGTGCCAGGGGTCCTGGCGGGGATCTCTACGAGCAGTACTTC. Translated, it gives CARGPGGDLYEQYF.

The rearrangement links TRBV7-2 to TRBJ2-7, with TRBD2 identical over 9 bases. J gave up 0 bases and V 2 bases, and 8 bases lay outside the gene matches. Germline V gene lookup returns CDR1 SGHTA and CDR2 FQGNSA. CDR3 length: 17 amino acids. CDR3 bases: TGTGCCAGCAGCTTAAAAGCGGGAGGAACCCTCTCCTACGAGCAGTACTTC. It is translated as CASSLKAGGTLSYEQYF.

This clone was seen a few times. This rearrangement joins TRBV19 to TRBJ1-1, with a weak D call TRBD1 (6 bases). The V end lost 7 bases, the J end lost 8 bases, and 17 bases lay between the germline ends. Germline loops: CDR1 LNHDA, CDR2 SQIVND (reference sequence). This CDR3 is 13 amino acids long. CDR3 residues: CASMDSSFREAFF. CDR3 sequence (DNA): TGTGCCAGTATGGACAGCAGTTTTCGGGAAGCTTTCTTT.

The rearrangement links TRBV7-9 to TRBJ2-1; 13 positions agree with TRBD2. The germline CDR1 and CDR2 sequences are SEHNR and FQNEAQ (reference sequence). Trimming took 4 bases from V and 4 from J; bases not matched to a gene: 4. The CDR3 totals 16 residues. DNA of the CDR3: TGTGCCAGCAGCTCAAAGGGACTAGCGGGATACAATGAGCAGTTCTTC. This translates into CASSSKGLAGYNEQFF.

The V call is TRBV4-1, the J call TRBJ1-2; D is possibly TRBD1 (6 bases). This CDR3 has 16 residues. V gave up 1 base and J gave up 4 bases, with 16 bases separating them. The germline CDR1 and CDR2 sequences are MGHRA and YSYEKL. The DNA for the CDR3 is TGCGCCAGCAGCCAAGGGGGAGGGGGGATTCTCTATGGCTACACCTTC. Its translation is CASSQGGGGILYGYTF.

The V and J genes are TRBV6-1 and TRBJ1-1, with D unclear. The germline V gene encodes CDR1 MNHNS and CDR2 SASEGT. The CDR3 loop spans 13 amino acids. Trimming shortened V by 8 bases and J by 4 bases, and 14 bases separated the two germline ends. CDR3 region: CASRQRTATEAFF. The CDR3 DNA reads TGTGCCAGCCGGCAGCGTACGGCCACTGAAGCTTTCTTT.

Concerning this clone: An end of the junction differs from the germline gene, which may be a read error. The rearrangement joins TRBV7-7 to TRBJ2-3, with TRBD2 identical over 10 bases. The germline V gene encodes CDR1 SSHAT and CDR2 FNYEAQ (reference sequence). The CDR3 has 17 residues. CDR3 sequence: CASSPGLADLDTDTQYF. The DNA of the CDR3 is TGTGCTAGCAGCCCAGGACTAGCGGACCTAGACACAGATACGCAGTATTTT.

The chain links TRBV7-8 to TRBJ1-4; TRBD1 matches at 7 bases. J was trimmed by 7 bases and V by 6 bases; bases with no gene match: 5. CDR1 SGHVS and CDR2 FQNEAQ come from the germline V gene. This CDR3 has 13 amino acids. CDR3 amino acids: CASRGGTVEKLFF. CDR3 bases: TGTGCCAGCAGGGGGGGGACAGTTGAAAAACTGTTTTTT.

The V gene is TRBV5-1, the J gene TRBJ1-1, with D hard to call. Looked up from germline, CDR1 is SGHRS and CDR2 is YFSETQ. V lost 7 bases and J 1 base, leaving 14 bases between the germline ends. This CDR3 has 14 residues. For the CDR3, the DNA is TGCGCCAGCTCCCGCGGGAGCCCGAACACTGAAGCTTTCTTT. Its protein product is CASSRGSPNTEAFF.

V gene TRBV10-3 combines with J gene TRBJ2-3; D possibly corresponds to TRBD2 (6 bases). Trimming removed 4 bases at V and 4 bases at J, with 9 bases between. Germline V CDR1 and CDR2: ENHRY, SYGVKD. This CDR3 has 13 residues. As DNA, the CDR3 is TGTGCCATCAGTGGCGGGGTTGCAGATACGCAGTATTTT. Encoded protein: CAISGGVADTQYF.

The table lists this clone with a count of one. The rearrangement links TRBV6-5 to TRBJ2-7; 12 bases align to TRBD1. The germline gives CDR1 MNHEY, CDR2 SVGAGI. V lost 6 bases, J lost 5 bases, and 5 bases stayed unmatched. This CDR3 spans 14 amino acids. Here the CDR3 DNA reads TGTGCCAGCAGGGGGACAGGGGGCGCTAACGAGCAGTACTTC. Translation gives CASRGTGGANEQYF.

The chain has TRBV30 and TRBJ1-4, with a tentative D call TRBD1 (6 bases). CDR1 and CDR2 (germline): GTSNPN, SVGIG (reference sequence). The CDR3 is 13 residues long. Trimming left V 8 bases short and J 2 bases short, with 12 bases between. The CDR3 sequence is CARATGTNEKLFF. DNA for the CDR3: TGTGCCCGCGCGACAGGCACTAATGAAAAACTGTTTTTT. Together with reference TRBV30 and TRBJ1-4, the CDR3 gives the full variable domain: SQTIHQWPATLVQPVGSPLSLECTVEGTSNPNLYWYRQAAGRGLQLLFYSVGIGQISSEVPQNLSASRPQDRQFILSSKKLLLSDSGFYLCARATGTNEKLFFGSGTQLSVL.

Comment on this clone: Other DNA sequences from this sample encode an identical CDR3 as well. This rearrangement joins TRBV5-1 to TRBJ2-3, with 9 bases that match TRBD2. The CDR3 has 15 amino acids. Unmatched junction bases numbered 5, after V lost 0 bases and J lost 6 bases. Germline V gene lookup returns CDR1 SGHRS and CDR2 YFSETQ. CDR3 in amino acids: CASSLGGRGTDTQYF. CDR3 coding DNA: TGCGCCAGCAGCTTGGGCGGGAGGGGTACGGATACGCAGTATTTT. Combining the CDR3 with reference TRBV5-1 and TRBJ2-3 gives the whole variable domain KAGVTQTPRYLIKTRGQQVTLSCSPISGHRSVSWYQQTPGQGLQFLFEYFSETQRNKGNFPGRFSGRQFSNSRSEMNVSTLELGDSALYLCASSLGGRGTDTQYFGPGTRLTVL.

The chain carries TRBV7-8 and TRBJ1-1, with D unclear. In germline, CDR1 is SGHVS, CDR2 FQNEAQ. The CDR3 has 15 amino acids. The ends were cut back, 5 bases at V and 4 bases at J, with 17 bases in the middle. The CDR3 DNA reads TGTGCCAGCAGCCAAAGGGAAATGGAATTCACTGAAGCTTTCTTT. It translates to CASSQREMEFTEAFF.

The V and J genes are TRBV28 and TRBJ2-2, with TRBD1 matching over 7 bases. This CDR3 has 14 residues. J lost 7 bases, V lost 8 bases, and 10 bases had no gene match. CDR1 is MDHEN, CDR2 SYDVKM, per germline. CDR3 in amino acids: CASVMTGLDGELFF. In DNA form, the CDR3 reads TGTGCCAGCGTAATGACAGGGCTGGACGGGGAGCTGTTTTTT.

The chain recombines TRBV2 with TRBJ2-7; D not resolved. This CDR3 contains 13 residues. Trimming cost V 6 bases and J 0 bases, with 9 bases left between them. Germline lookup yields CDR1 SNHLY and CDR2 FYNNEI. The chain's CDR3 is CASREQNSYEQYF. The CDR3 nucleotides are TGTGCCAGCAGAGAGCAGAACTCCTACGAGCAGTACTTC.

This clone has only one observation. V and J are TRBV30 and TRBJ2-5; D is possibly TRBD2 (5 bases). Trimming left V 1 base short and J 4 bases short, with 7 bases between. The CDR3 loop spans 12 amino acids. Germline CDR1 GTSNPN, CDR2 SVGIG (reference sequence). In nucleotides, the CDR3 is TGTGCCTGGAGTGCTAGCAGAGAGACCCAGTACTTC. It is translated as CAWSASRETQYF.

As DNA, the CDR3 is TGTGCCAGCAGTGCAAGCTTGGGACAGAACTACGAGCAGTACTTC. It is translated as CASSASLGQNYEQYF. V and J are TRBV6-1 and TRBJ2-7; 7 positions match TRBD1. Germline CDR1 MNHNS, CDR2 SASEGT. Trimming took 4 bases from V and 3 from J; bases not matched to a gene: 9. CDR3 length equals 15 residues.

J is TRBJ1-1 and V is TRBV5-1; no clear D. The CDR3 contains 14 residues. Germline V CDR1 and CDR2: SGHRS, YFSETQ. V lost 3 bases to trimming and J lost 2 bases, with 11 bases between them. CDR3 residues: CASSSRTINTEAFF. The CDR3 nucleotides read TGCGCCAGCAGCTCCCGGACCATTAACACTGAAGCTTTCTTT.

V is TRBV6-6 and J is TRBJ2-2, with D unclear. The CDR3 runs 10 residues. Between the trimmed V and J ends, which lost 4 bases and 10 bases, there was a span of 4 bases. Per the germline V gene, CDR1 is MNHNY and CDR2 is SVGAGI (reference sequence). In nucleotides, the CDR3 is TGTGCCAGCAGTTCGGCGGAGCTGTTTTTT. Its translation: CASSSAELFF.